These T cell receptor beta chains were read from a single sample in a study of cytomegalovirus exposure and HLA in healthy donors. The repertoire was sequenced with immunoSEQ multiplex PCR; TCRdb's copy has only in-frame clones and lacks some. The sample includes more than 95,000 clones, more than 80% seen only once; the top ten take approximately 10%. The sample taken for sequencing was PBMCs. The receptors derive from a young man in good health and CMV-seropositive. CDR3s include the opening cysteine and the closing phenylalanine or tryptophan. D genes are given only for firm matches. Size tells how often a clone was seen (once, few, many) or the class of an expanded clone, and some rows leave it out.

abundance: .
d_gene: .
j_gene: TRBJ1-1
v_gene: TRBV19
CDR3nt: TGTGCCAGTAGTATAGCGGGGGGCCCTAGAGCTTTCTTT
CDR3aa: CASSIAGGPRAFF

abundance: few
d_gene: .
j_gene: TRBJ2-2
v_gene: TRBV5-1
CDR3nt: TGCGCCAGCAGCTTGATTCAGACGAACACCGGGGAGCTGTTTTTT
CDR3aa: CASSLIQTNTGELFF

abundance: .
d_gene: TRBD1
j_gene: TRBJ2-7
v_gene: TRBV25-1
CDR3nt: TGTGCCAGCTCGGGGACAGGATCCCTCCTGGACGAGCAGTACTTC
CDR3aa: CASSGTGSLLDEQYF

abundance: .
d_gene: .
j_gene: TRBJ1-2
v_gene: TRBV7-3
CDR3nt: TGTGCCAGCAGCTTAAGGGCAGGGGATAGCGGCTACACCTTC
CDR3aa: CASSLRAGDSGYTF

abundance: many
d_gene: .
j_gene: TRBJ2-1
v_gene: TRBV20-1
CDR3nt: TGCAGTGCGGGGGGGGCTGAGCAGTTCTTC
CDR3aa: CSAGGAEQFF

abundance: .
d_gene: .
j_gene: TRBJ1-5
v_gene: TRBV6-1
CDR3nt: TGTGCCAGCAGTGTGGGGACAACTAGCAATCAGCCCCAGCATTTT
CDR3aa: CASSVGTTSNQPQHF

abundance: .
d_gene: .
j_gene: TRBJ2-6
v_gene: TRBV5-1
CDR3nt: TGCGCCAGCAGGGACACCGGGGCCAACGTCCTGACTTTC
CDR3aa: CASRDTGANVLTF

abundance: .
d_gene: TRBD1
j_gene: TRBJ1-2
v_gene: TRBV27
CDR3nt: TGTGCCAGCAGTTCCAGCACCCCCGACAGGGGGGCACTCTATGGCTACACCTTC
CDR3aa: CASSSSTPDRGALYGYTF

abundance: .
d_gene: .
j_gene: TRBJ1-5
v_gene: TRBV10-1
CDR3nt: TGCGCCAGCAGTGAGTCCCGGGGTAATCAGCCCCAGCATTTT
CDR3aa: CASSESRGNQPQHF

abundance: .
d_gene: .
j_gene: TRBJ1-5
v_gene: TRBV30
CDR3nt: TGTGCCTGGAGTGGATTGGGGGGTCAGCCCCAGCATTTT
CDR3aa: CAWSGLGGQPQHF

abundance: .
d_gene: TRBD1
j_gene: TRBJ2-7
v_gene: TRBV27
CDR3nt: TGTGCCAGCAGTTTAACAGGGGGCCGCGAGCAGTACTTC
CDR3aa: CASSLTGGREQYF

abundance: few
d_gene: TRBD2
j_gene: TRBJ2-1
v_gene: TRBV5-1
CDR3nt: TGCGCCAGCAGCTTGGTGGGACTAAACTACAATGAGCAGTTCTTC
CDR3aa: CASSLVGLNYNEQFF

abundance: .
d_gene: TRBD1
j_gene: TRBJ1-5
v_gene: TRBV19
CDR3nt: TGTGCCAGTTTAGACAGGGGTAATCAGCCCCAGCATTTT
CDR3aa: CASLDRGNQPQHF

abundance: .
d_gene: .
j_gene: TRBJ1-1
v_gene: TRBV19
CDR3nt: TGTGCCAGTAGTATCAGGACAGAGAACACTGAAGCTTTCTTT
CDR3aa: CASSIRTENTEAFF

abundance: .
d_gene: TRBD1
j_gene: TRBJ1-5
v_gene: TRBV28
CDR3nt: TGTGCCAGCAGGGAGGGACAGGGGACGGCTCAGCCCCAGCATTTT
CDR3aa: CASREGQGTAQPQHF

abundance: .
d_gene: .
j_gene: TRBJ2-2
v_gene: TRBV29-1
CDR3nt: TGCAGCGTTGGCAGGGGAAACACCGGGGAGCTGTTTTTT
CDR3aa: CSVGRGNTGELFF

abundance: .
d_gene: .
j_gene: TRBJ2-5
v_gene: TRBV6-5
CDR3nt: TGTGCCAGCAGACGCAGGGAAGAGACCCAGTACTTC
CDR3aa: CASRRREETQYF

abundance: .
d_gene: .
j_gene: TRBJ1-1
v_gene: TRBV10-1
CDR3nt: TGCGGGGGGACACTCAACACTGAAGCTTTCTTT
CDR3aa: CGGTLNTEAFF

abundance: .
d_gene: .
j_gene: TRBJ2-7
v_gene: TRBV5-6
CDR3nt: TGTGCCAGCAGCTTGGCAGGGGATGTACGCGAGCAGTACTTC
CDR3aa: CASSLAGDVREQYF

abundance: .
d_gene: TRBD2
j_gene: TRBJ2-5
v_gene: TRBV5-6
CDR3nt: TGTGCCAGCAGTCTGTCAGGCGGGGGGCCGTCGGGAGAGACCCAGTACTTC
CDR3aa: CASSLSGGGPSGETQYF

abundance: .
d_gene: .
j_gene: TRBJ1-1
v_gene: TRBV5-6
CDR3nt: TGTGCCAGCAGCGGGAGGGTCCCTGAAGCTTTCTTT
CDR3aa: CASSGRVPEAFF

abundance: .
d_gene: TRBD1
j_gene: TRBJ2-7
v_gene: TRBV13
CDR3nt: TGTGCCAGCAGCTACGGACAGGGGAACGAGCAGTACTTC
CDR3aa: CASSYGQGNEQYF

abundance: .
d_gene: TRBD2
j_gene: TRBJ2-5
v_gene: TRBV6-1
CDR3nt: TGTGCCAGCAGTCCAGCGGGGGACAACTGGGAGACCCAGTACTTC
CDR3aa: CASSPAGDNWETQYF

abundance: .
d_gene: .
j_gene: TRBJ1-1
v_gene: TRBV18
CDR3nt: TGTGCCAGCTCACCCTCAGGCTTGAACACTGAAGCTTTCTTT
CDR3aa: CASSPSGLNTEAFF

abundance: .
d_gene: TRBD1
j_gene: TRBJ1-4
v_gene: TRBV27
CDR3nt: TGTGCCAGCAGACCCGGGACAGGGGAGACTAATGAAAAACTGTTTTTT
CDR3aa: CASRPGTGETNEKLFF

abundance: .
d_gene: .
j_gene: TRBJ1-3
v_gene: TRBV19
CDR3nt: TGTGCCAGTAGTAGCAGGAGGCTTGGGGGAAACACCATATATTTT
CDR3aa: CASSSRRLGGNTIYF

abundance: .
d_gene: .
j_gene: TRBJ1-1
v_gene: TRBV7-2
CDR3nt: TGTGCCAGCAGCCTCCCAGTCCGACAGACGGCTTTCTTT
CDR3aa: CASSLPVRQTAFF

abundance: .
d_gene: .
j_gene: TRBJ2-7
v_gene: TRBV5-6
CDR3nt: TGTGCCAGCAGCTTGGGGCAGGGGATGGCCTACGAGCAGTACTTC
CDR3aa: CASSLGQGMAYEQYF

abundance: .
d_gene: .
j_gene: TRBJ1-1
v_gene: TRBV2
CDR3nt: TGTGCCAGCAGTGACAGGGGTTTATTCACTGAAGCTTTCTTT
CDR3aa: CASSDRGLFTEAFF

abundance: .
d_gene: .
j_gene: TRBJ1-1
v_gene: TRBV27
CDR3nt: TGTGCCAGCAGTTTAGGGGTGGGGGGCACTGAAGCTTTCTTT
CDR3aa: CASSLGVGGTEAFF

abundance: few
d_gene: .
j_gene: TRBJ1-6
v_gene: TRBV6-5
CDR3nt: TGTGCCAGCCGGACAGTTTGGGATAATTCACCCCTCCACTTT
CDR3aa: CASRTVWDNSPLHF

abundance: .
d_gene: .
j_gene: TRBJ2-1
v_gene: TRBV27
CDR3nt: TGTGCCAGCAGTTCCCGGGGAGGCTCCTACAATGAGCAGTTCTTC
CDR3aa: CASSSRGGSYNEQFF

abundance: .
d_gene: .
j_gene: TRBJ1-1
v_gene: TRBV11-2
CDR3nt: TGTGCCAGCAGCTTATATTACACTGAAGCTTTCTTT
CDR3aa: CASSLYYTEAFF

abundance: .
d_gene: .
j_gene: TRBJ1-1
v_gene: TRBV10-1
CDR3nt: TGCGCCAGCAGTGAGTCTTTGGGGGCCCCTGAAGCTTTCTTT
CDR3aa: CASSESLGAPEAFF

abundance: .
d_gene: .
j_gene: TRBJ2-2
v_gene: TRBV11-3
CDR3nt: TGTGCCAGCAGCCCTCCCTCCGGGGAGCTGTTTTTT
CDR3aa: CASSPPSGELFF

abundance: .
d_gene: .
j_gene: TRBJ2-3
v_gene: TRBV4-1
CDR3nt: TGCGCCAGCAGCCAAGATCCGGGGGAGAGAGGTACGCAGTATTTT
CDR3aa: CASSQDPGERGTQYF

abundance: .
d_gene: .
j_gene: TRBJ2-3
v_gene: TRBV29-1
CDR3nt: TGCAGCGCCGCTATTCATACGCAGTATTTT
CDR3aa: CSAAIHTQYF

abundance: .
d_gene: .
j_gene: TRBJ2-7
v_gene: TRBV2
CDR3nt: TGTGCCAGCAGGGCAGGAAGTATTCCTGTCGAGCAGTACTTC
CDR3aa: CASRAGSIPVEQYF

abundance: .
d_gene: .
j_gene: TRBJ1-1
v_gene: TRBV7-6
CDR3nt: TGTGCCAGCAGCTCCCAGGGCTTGAACACTGAAGCTTTCTTT
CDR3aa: CASSSQGLNTEAFF

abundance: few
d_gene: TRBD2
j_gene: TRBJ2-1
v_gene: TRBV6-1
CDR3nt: TGTGCCAGCAGTGAACTCCCTAGCGGGGACTACAATGAGCAGTTCTTC
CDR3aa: CASSELPSGDYNEQFF